The 21 T cell receptor beta chains below come from one sample, sequenced in a study of T cells in Graves' hyperthyroidism and ophthalmopathy. TCR beta CDR3 sequences were amplified from RNA transcripts. The primer set for the first-round RT-PCR of the TCR CDR3 was HTBI. TCRdb re-called the multiplex PCR reads with MiXCR, one entry per CDR3 protein. The repertoire holds a few hundred thousand distinct CDR3 sequences, with around 15% as singletons. Specimen: blood. The receptors derive from a woman in her forties or fifties with Graves' hyperthyroidism that later progressed to Graves' ophthalmopathy.

This clonotype was counted at least ten times. The chain carries TRBV18 and TRBJ1-2; TRBD1 is a possible D gene (6 bases). Germline lookup yields CDR1 KGHSH and CDR2 LQKENI. Deletions cut 4 bases from V and 4 bases from J, with 16 bases between. The length of the CDR3 is 15 residues. CDR3 protein: CASSLLGTQFYGYTF. The CDR3 DNA reads TGTGCCAGCTCACTGCTTGGGACACAGTTCTATGGCTACACCTTC.

In its sample, this clonotype was seen many times. The chain has TRBV2 and TRBJ1-2; maybe TRBD1 (5 bases). Deletions cut 11 bases from V and 3 bases from J, with 13 bases between. CDR1 and CDR2 from the germline V gene are SNHLY and FYNNEI. This CDR3 is built from 12 residues. This chain's CDR3 is CARFEGYYGYTF. CDR3 DNA: TGTGCCCGATTCGAGGGGTACTATGGCTACACCTTC.

This clonotype was observed at least ten times. The V and J genes are TRBV2 and TRBJ2-4; D is uncertain. Germline V gives CDR1 SNHLY, CDR2 FYNNEI. The germline V and J ends were trimmed by 7 bases and 0 bases, with 7 bases remaining between them. This CDR3 comprises 13 residues. Here the CDR3 DNA reads TGTGCCAGCACTGGACCAGCCAAAAACATTCAGTACTTC. It codes for CASTGPAKNIQYF.

The chain has TRBV25-1 and TRBJ2-5; 10 bases match TRBD1. Per the germline V gene, CDR1 is MGHDK and CDR2 is SYGVNS. After removal of 3 bases from V and 13 bases from J, the junction contained 2 bases not matched to a gene. CDR3 size: 11 residues. The CDR3 DNA sequence: TGTGCCAGCAGTGAGGGACAGGGGTGGTACTTC. Its protein product is CASSEGQGWYF.

This clonotype was recorded a few times. V usage is TRBV5-1 and J usage is TRBJ2-1; 7 bases align to TRBD1. The CDR3 length is 14 residues. CDR1 SGHRS and CDR2 YFSETQ come from the germline V gene. V was clipped by 4 bases and J by 4 bases; unmatched bases: 5. The chain's CDR3 is CASSAGTAYNEQFF. In DNA form, the CDR3 reads TGCGCCAGCAGCGCCGGGACAGCTTACAATGAGCAGTTCTTC.

In this sample, this clonotype turned up many times. V gene TRBV20-1 combines with J gene TRBJ1-5; 7 nucleotides line up with TRBD1. This CDR3 spans 12 amino acids. Germline CDR1 and CDR2: DFQATT and SNEGSKA (reference sequence). V gave up 5 bases and J gave up 7 bases; unmatched junction bases: 5. The CDR3 bases are TGCAGTGCTGTGGACAGGCTCCAGCCCCAGCATTTT. It is translated as CSAVDRLQPQHF.

Only a few counts were recorded for this clonotype. Being one base from a much bigger clone, this may be a read error. This rearrangement joins TRBV18 to TRBJ2-3; 9 bases are shared with TRBD2. V shed 2 bases and J 4 bases; nucleotides not matched to a gene: 7. This CDR3 has 16 residues. Looked up from germline, CDR1 is KGHSH and CDR2 is LQKENI. The CDR3 loop reads CASSPDLAGIADTQYF. The CDR3 DNA is TGTGCCAGCTCACCAGACCTAGCGGGGATCGCAGATACGCAGTATTTT.

This clonotype has ten or more counts. This chain links TRBV12-3 or TRBV12-4 with TRBJ2-5; 11 nucleotides line up with TRBD2. V shed 7 bases and J 3 bases; nucleotides not matched to a gene: 4. CDR3 length: 14 amino acids. The CDR3, as DNA: TGTGCCAGCAAAAAGACTAGCGGGAAAGAGACCCAGTACTTC. Amino acid sequence: CASKKTSGKETQYF.

This clonotype was seen a handful of times. The chain has TRBV19 and TRBJ2-1; either TRBD1 or TRBD2 may fit D (5 bases each). V lost 5 bases and J lost 2, with 16 bases in between. The germline V gene encodes CDR1 LNHDA and CDR2 SQIVND (reference sequence). This CDR3 contains 16 residues. The CDR3 reads CASSPSLRGPYNEQFF. In nucleotides, the CDR3 is TGTGCCAGTAGTCCCAGCCTCCGGGGCCCCTACAATGAGCAGTTCTTC.

This sequence joins TRBV20-1 and TRBJ2-5, with 7 bases matching TRBD2. V lost 7 bases and J lost 1; bases outside the gene matches: 6. Per germline, CDR1 DFQATT and CDR2 SNEGSKA (reference sequence). CDR3 length: 13 amino acids. CDR3 in DNA: TGCAGTGTCAAGGCTAGCGGCCAAGAGACCCAGTACTTC. Protein product: CSVKASGQETQYF.

This chain connects TRBV5-5 to TRBJ2-1, with 10 positions matching TRBD2. Germline CDR1 is SGHKS and CDR2 is YYEKEE (reference sequence). The CDR3 length is 15 residues. V was pared by 6 bases and J by 5 bases, with 8 bases of the junction left unmatched. CDR3 amino acids: CASTSLAGAHNEQFF. The CDR3, as DNA: TGTGCCAGCACCTCCCTAGCGGGAGCCCACAATGAGCAGTTCTTC.

In its sample, this clonotype was seen many times. This chain uses TRBV6-1 with TRBJ2-5; TRBD1 is a possible D gene (6 bases). Germline assignment: CDR1 MNHNS and CDR2 SASEGT. The CDR3 consists of 19 residues. The ends were cut back, 7 bases at V and 4 bases at J, with 31 bases in the middle. The CDR3 is CASIKSVLTFEGGGETQYF. The CDR3 nucleotides are TGTGCCAGCATCAAATCGGTCCTAACCTTTGAAGGGGGTGGAGAGACCCAGTACTTC.

The gene calls are TRBV20-1 and TRBJ2-7; a weak D match, TRBD2 (6 bases). Trimming stripped 5 bases from V and 3 bases from J, with 17 bases between. This CDR3 has 14 amino acids. Per the germline V gene, CDR1 is DFQATT and CDR2 is SNEGSKA (reference sequence). Here the CDR3 reads CSAARGARGYEQYF. The CDR3, as DNA: TGCAGTGCTGCCCGCGGGGCGCGGGGCTACGAGCAGTACTTC.

This clonotype showed up many times. The chain has TRBV27 and TRBJ2-7, with TRBD2 matching 8 bases. This CDR3 has 14 residues. From germline, CDR1 is MNHEY and CDR2 SMNVEV (reference sequence). V was pared by 5 bases and J by 6 bases, with 9 bases of the junction left unmatched. Here the CDR3 reads CASSPLAGAFEQYF. For the CDR3, the DNA is TGTGCCAGCAGTCCTCTAGCGGGTGCTTTCGAGCAGTACTTC.

This clonotype was seen at least ten times. V gene TRBV3-1 combines with J gene TRBJ2-5, with D possibly being TRBD2 (5 bases). V was clipped by 5 bases and J by 0 bases, with 16 bases between them. The CDR3 is made up of 16 amino acids. The germline V gene has CDR1 LGHDT and CDR2 YNNKEL (reference sequence). The CDR3 nucleotides are TGTGCCAGCAGCTCAGGTCGGCGGGTATACCAAGAGACCCAGTACTTC. As protein: CASSSGRRVYQETQYF.

This clonotype was seen many times. The chain is built from TRBV27 and TRBJ2-7, with 7 bases lining up with TRBD1. The ends lost 4 bases at V and 5 bases at J; junction bases unmatched: 11. This CDR3 contains 15 residues. In germline, CDR1 is MNHEY, CDR2 SMNVEV (reference sequence). The CDR3 DNA sequence: TGTGCCAGCAGTTCTCCGGGACAGCAAAGGGACGAGCAGTACTTC. Translation: CASSSPGQQRDEQYF.

The J gene is TRBJ2-7, the V gene TRBV4-1; 7 bases match TRBD1. In germline, CDR1 is MGHRA, CDR2 YSYEKL. The CDR3 sequence is 17 residues long. Trimming took 1 base from V and 2 from J; bases not matched to a gene: 11. Written as DNA, the CDR3 is TGCGCCAGCAGCCAAGCAGGACAGGCAGCGGCCACCTACGAGCAGTACTTC. Translation: CASSQAGQAAATYEQYF.

Only one count was recorded for this clonotype. The chain combines TRBV7-8 with TRBJ2-1; 14 bases align to TRBD2. CDR1 is SGHVS and CDR2 is FQNEAQ in the germline V gene. CDR3 length equals 18 residues. Trimming at V came to 0 bases and at J to 8 bases, leaving 9 bases not matched to a gene. The CDR3 here is CASSLAGLAGVWVDEQFF. CDR3 bases: TGTGCCAGCAGCTTAGCGGGACTAGCGGGAGTTTGGGTCGATGAGCAGTTCTTC.

With respect to this clonotype: A read error may explain this, as a much larger clone is one base away. The chain joins TRBV5-1 to TRBJ2-7; TRBD1 might be the D (6 bases). The CDR3 spans 14 residues. Germline V lookup: CDR1 SGHRS, CDR2 YFSETQ. Trimming stripped 4 bases from V and 7 bases from J, with 18 bases between. The CDR3 is CASSLQGVSNEQYF. In DNA, the CDR3 is TGCGCCAGCAGCCTACAGGGCGTCTCCAATGAGCAGTACTTC.

A single count supports this clonotype. The rearrangement links TRBV9 to TRBJ2-1, with 11 nucleotides matching TRBD2. The V segment lost 3 bases and the J segment 7 bases; nucleotides outside the gene matches: 15. The CDR3 runs 18 residues. Germline loops: CDR1 SGDLS, CDR2 YYNGEE. Here the CDR3 reads CASSATLSGRAERNEQFF. In nucleotides, the CDR3 is TGTGCCAGCAGCGCCACTCTTAGCGGGAGGGCCGAGAGGAATGAGCAGTTCTTC.

This clonotype occurred many times. V and J are TRBV18 and TRBJ1-1; maybe TRBD1 (5 bases). The germline CDR1 and CDR2 sequences are KGHSH and LQKENI. With 6 bases removed from V and 0 bases from J, the gap between germline ends came to 8 bases. The CDR3 totals 13 residues. For the CDR3, the DNA is TGTGCCAGCTCGGGGGGGATGAACACTGAAGCTTTCTTT. Its translation: CASSGGMNTEAFF.